Listed here are 7 T cell receptor beta chains from one sample, sequenced in a study of blood T cells in healthy people across ages (dated by TCRdb to the mid-2010s). The method behind the library was 5' RACE. Sequencing instrument: Illumina HiSeq 2500. A second about 7 to 12 cycle PCR used a sample-barcoded 5' primer and a J-beta primer mix. TCRdb cleaned the public reads at Q25 with fastp, built clones with MiXCR and kept in-frame beta chains. For every CDR3 protein sequence, its rows merge into one entry that carries the most common genes and DNA. The sample data list roughly 1,500,000 distinct CDR3 sequences, and roughly 40% of these were observed just once. The ten top clones hold roughly 7.9% of the sample. Sequenced: blood. All receptors come from a young woman in good health.

The genes are TRBV2 and TRBJ2-1, with D possibly being TRBD2 (7 bases). Germline V CDR1 and CDR2: SNHLY, FYNNEI. The CDR3 is 16 residues long. V was cut by 2 bases and J by 4 bases, with 15 bases left in between. The chain's CDR3 is CASSERGGKAYNEQFF. The CDR3 nucleotides read TGTGCCAGCAGTGAAAGGGGGGGGAAGGCGTACAATGAGCAGTTCTTC.

The chain has TRBV12-3 or TRBV12-4 and TRBJ1-6; D gene unclear. The V and J ends lost 2 bases and 6 bases respectively, with 8 bases between them. There are 14 residues in the CDR3. CDR3 nucleotides: TGTGCCAGCAGTTTACATCTCATTAATTCACCCCTCCACTTT. This encodes CASSLHLINSPLHF.

The chain combines TRBV6-5 with TRBJ1-2; weak D call: TRBD1 (5 bases). Trimming took 6 bases from V and 4 from J, leaving 18 bases between them. This CDR3 has 15 amino acids. The germline V gene has CDR1 MNHEY and CDR2 SVGAGI. CDR3 sequence (DNA): TGTGCCAGCAGCCTACGACGGGACGGCGTCTATGGCTACACCTTC. As protein: CASSLRRDGVYGYTF.

This chain connects TRBV20-1 to TRBJ1-2, with D possibly being TRBD1 (6 bases). Germline V gene lookup returns CDR1 DFQATT and CDR2 SNEGSKA (reference sequence). The ends were cut back, 4 bases at V and 0 bases at J, with 12 bases in the middle. The CDR3 sequence is 14 residues long. CDR3 in amino acids: CSAKNGQTNYGYTF. In DNA form, the CDR3 reads TGCAGTGCTAAAAACGGACAGACTAACTATGGCTACACCTTC.

The rearrangement uses TRBV24-1 and TRBJ2-3, with TRBD2 matching 12 bases. This CDR3 has 17 amino acids. The V gene's germline CDR1 is KGHDR and CDR2 SFDVKD. The V segment lost 4 bases and the J segment 7 bases; nucleotides outside the gene matches: 11. CDR3: CATSDRGLAGTPNTQYF. The CDR3 DNA follows: TGTGCCACCAGTGACCGCGGACTAGCGGGGACTCCAAATACGCAGTATTTT.

This chain's CDR3 is CASSQPDGAYGYTF. Written as DNA, the CDR3 is TGCGCCAGCAGCCAACCGGACGGGGCCTACGGCTACACCTTC. V is TRBV4-1 and J is TRBJ1-2, with D maybe TRBD1 (5 bases). CDR3 size: 14 residues. In germline, CDR1 is MGHRA, CDR2 YSYEKL. The V end lost 2 bases, the J end lost 8 bases, and 15 bases lay between the germline ends.

This clonotype was observed a few times. The chain carries TRBV20-1 and TRBJ2-3; 14 bases match TRBD2. After removal of 6 bases from V and 1 base from J, the junction contained 6 bases not matched to a gene. Germline V gene sequence: CDR1 DFQATT, CDR2 SNEGSKA (reference sequence). CDR3 length equals 16 residues. The CDR3: CSAGPGLAGGTDTQYF. In nucleotides, the CDR3 is TGCAGTGCGGGTCCGGGACTAGCGGGGGGCACAGATACGCAGTATTTT.